This passage covers 8 T cell receptor beta chains from one sample sequenced in a study of T cell responses to AZD1222 COVID-19 vaccine. Generated by immunoSEQ multiplex PCR, the TCRdb table keeps only in-frame clones and is missing some. The sample consists of 35,000 to 50,000 clones, around 77% of them appearing once. Sequenced material: peripheral blood, taken 28 days after the second dose of the MenACWY control vaccine. Receptor source: an adult who received the MenACWY meningococcal vaccine as a control.

This rearrangement joins TRBV27 to TRBJ1-3; a weak D match, TRBD1 (6 bases). V lost 5 bases and J 1 base, leaving 9 bases between the germline ends. The CDR3 sequence is 14 residues long. CDR1 and CDR2 (germline): MNHEY, SMNVEV (reference sequence). CDR3 DNA: TGTGCCAGCAGTCCACAGGGTTCTGGAAACACCATATATTTT. Protein sequence: CASSPQGSGNTIYF.

The CDR3 is CASSSQVTGTDTQYF. CDR3 in DNA: TGCGCCAGCAGCAGCCAGGTAACGGGGACAGATACGCAGTATTTT. The chain carries TRBV5-1 and TRBJ2-3; possible D gene TRBD2, 5 bases. The V and J ends lost 4 bases and 3 bases respectively, with 15 bases between them. Germline V gives CDR1 SGHRS, CDR2 YFSETQ. This CDR3 has 15 residues. The variable domain in full, completed from reference TRBV5-1 and TRBJ2-3, reads KAGVTQTPRYLIKTRGQQVTLSCSPISGHRSVSWYQQTPGQGLQFLFEYFSETQRNKGNFPGRFSGRQFSNSRSEMNVSTLELGDSALYLCASSSQVTGTDTQYFGPGTRLTVL.

The genes are TRBV7-9 and TRBJ1-2, with D tentatively TRBD1 (5 bases). Looked up from germline, CDR1 is SEHNR and CDR2 is FQNEAQ (reference sequence). The CDR3 extends over 11 amino acids. The V end was cut by 8 bases, the J end by 4 bases, with 8 bases between. CDR3 nucleotides: TGTGCCAGCGGGACCGTCTATGGCTACACCTTC. This gives the protein CASGTVYGYTF. Drawing the rest from reference TRBV7-9 and TRBJ1-2, the complete variable domain is DTGVSQNPRHKITKRGQNVTFRCDPISEHNRLYWYRQTLGQGPEFLTYFQNEAQLEKSRLLSDRFSAERPKGSFSTLEIQRTEQGDSAMYLCASGTVYGYTFGSGTRLTVV.

V gene TRBV18 combines with J gene TRBJ2-7; TRBD1 matches 9 bases. The germline gives CDR1 KGHSH, CDR2 LQKENI. CDR3 length: 13 residues. Germline trimming cut 6 bases from V and 4 bases from J; bases unmatched to any gene: 4. The CDR3 DNA sequence: TGTGCCAGCTCCAAGGGACAGGGATACGAGCAGTACGTC. It translates to CASSKGQGYEQYV.

The chain is built from TRBV7-9 and TRBJ2-3; D possibly matches TRBD1 or TRBD2 (7 bases each). V lost 5 bases, J lost 2 bases, and 17 bases lay in between. Germline CDR1 reads SEHNR; CDR2 reads FQNEAQ (reference sequence). The CDR3 has 16 residues. CDR3 in amino acids: CASSVQGRGSTDTQYF. Here the CDR3 DNA reads TGTGCCAGCAGCGTACAGGGGAGGGGCTCCACAGATACGCAGTATTTT.

The chain employs TRBV28 and TRBJ2-4; 9 nucleotides agree with TRBD1. CDR3 length equals 15 residues. V gave up 7 bases and J gave up 4 bases; unmatched junction bases: 8. The germline CDR1 and CDR2 sequences are MDHEN and SYDVKM. CDR3 region: CASTPSGQGKNIQYF. The DNA for the CDR3 is TGTGCCAGCACCCCATCCGGACAGGGGAAAAACATTCAGTACTTC.

The chain couples TRBV7-8 to TRBJ2-3, with D maybe TRBD2 (5 bases). The V gene's germline CDR1 is SGHVS and CDR2 FQNEAQ. The CDR3 has 14 amino acids. Trimming removed 3 bases from V and 5 bases from J, with 12 bases in between. In DNA, the CDR3 is TGTGCCAGCAGCTTCGGACTGATAGAAGATACGCAGTATTTT. Translating gives CASSFGLIEDTQYF.

This clone has a handful of counts. The chain joins TRBV4-2 to TRBJ1-1, with unresolved D. This CDR3 has 16 amino acids. Trimming removed 1 base from V and 4 bases from J, with 16 bases in between. Germline V gene sequence: CDR1 LGHNA, CDR2 YNFKEQ. CDR3 sequence reads: CASSQGGGLWATEAFF. The DNA of the CDR3 is TGTGCCAGCAGCCAAGGTGGAGGGCTCTGGGCCACTGAAGCTTTCTTT.